One and the same sample provided the 10 T cell receptor beta chains below, sequenced in a study of blood T cell repertoires in COVID-19. Assay: immunoSEQ multiplex PCR; the TCRdb copy retains only in-frame clones and omits some. The table shows about 110,000 clones, with around 80% occurring only once. Sequencing used peripheral blood. The receptors originated from a man between 70 and 80 years old with active or convalescent COVID-19.

The chain is built from TRBV19 and TRBJ1-2; unclear D gene. Germline V lookup: CDR1 LNHDA, CDR2 SQIVND (reference sequence). Trimming took off 5 bases at V and 8 bases at J, with 12 bases between the two ends. CDR3 size: 12 residues. The CDR3 DNA follows: TGTGCCAGTAGTGAAACGGCGGGAGGCTACACCTTC. This gives the protein CASSETAGGYTF.

This chain uses TRBV28 with TRBJ1-6; no definite D call. The CDR3 runs to 12 residues. The germline V gene encodes CDR1 MDHEN and CDR2 SYDVKM. V gave up 8 bases and J gave up 8 bases, with 10 bases separating them. CDR3 DNA sequence: TGTGCCAGCGGCGGCCGGGATTCACCCCTCCACTTT. It is translated as CASGGRDSPLHF. Complete variable domain (other parts from reference TRBV28 and TRBJ1-6): DVKVTQSSRYLVKRTGEKVFLECVQDMDHENMFWYRQDPGLGLRLIYFSYDVKMKEKGDIPEGYSVSREKKERFSLILESASTNQTSMYLCASGGRDSPLHFGNGTRLTVT.

The chain joins TRBV7-8 to TRBJ1-1; possible D gene TRBD1, 5 bases. Germline V gives CDR1 SGHVS, CDR2 FQNEAQ. CDR3 size: 17 residues. The V gene lost 2 bases and the J gene lost 0 bases, with 16 bases spanning the gap. The CDR3 DNA reads as TGTGCCAGCAGCTTATTAAGGGGATTATCTATGAACACTGAAGCTTTCTTT. This gives the protein CASSLLRGLSMNTEAFF.

The chain has TRBV11-3 and TRBJ2-2, with TRBD1 matching 11 bases. This CDR3 region has 15 residues. Germline loops: CDR1 SGHNT, CDR2 YENEEA. The trim removed 6 bases at V and 6 bases at J, leaving 6 bases unmatched. In nucleotides, the CDR3 is TGTGCCAGCAGTTTGGGACAGGGGGGATCCGGGGAGCTGTTTTTT. It is translated as CASSLGQGGSGELFF.

This rearrangement joins TRBV10-3 to TRBJ2-7, with 14 bases aligning to TRBD2. The J segment lost 5 bases and the V segment lost 6 bases, leaving 6 bases of the junction unmatched. The germline V gene encodes CDR1 ENHRY and CDR2 SYGVKD. CDR3 length equals 15 residues. This CDR3 is CAIRSGTSGSNEQYF. The CDR3 DNA reads as TGTGCCATCAGGTCCGGGACTAGCGGGAGCAACGAGCAGTACTTC.

V gene TRBV5-1 combines with J gene TRBJ1-2; D perhaps matches TRBD1 (6 bases). V lost 4 bases to trimming and J lost 0 bases, with 13 bases between them. The CDR3 is 15 amino acids. Germline V gene lookup returns CDR1 SGHRS and CDR2 YFSETQ. CDR3 amino acids: CASSEYPGANYGYTF. The CDR3 nucleotides read TGCGCCAGCAGCGAATATCCAGGGGCTAACTATGGCTACACCTTC.

The gene calls are TRBV6-1 and TRBJ1-1; weak D call: TRBD1 (5 bases). Germline V lookup: CDR1 MNHNS, CDR2 SASEGT. V was cut by 3 bases and J by 1 base, with 15 bases left in between. CDR3 length: 16 amino acids. The CDR3: CASSEQGRRANTEAFF. The CDR3 DNA reads TGTGCCAGCAGTGAGCAGGGAAGGAGGGCGAACACTGAAGCTTTCTTT.

The V gene is TRBV9, the J gene TRBJ1-2; D gene ambiguous. From germline, CDR1 is SGDLS and CDR2 YYNGEE. The CDR3 is 14 amino acids. Trimming shortened V by 0 bases and J by 4 bases, and 10 bases separated the two germline ends. CDR3: CASSVEGGPYGYTF. CDR3 nucleotide sequence: TGTGCCAGCAGCGTAGAAGGAGGGCCCTATGGCTACACCTTC.

The chain carries TRBV2 and TRBJ2-3, with D perhaps TRBD2 (5 bases). The V and J ends lost 6 bases and 7 bases respectively, with 23 bases between them. CDR3 length equals 16 residues. Germline loops: CDR1 SNHLY, CDR2 FYNNEI. Here the CDR3 DNA reads TGTGCCAGCAGGGTCAGCGGAGCCACTGCAATAAATACGCAGTATTTT. This translates into CASRVSGATAINTQYF. Filled out from reference TRBV2 and TRBJ2-3, the complete variable domain reads EPEVTQTPSHQVTQMGQEVILRCVPISNHLYFYWYRQILGQKVEFLVSFYNNEISEKSEIFDDQFSVERPDGSNFTLKIRSTKLEDSAMYFCASRVSGATAINTQYFGPGTRLTVL.

This clone was counted a few times. The chain uses TRBV5-6 and TRBJ2-2, with 9 bases aligning to TRBD1. The germline gives CDR1 SGHDT, CDR2 YYEEEE. The CDR3 sequence is 15 residues long. The J segment lost 5 bases and the V segment lost 4 bases, leaving 6 bases of the junction unmatched. CDR3 protein: CASSPAGTGTGELFF. CDR3 bases: TGTGCCAGCAGCCCCGCCGGGACAGGGACCGGGGAGCTGTTTTTT.